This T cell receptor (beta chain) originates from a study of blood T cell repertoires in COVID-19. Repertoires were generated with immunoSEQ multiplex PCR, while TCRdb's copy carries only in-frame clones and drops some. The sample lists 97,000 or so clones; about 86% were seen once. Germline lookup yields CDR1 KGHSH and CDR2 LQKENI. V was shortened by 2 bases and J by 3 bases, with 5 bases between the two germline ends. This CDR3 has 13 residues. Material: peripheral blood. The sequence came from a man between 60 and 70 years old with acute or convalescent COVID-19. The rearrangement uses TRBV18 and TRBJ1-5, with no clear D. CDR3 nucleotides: TGTGCCAGCTCACCAGAGAACAATCAGCCCCAGCATTTT. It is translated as CASSPENNQPQHF.